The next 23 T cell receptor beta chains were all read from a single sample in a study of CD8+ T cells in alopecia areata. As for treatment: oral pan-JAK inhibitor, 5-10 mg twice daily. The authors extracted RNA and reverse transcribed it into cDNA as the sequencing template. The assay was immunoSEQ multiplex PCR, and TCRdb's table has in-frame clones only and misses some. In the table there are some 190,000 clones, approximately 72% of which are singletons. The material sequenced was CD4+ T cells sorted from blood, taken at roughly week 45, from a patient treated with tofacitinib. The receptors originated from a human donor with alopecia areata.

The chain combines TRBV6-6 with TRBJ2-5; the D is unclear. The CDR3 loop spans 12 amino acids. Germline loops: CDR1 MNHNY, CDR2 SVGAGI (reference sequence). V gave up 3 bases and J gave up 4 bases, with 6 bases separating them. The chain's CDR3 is CASSYQRETQYF. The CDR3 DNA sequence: TGTGCCAGCAGTTATCAGCGAGAGACCCAGTACTTC.

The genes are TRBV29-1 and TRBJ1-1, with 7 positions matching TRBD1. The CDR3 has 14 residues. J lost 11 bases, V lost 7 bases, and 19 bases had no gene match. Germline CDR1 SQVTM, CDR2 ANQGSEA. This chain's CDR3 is CSAGSQGQSYYAFF. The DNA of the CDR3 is TGCAGCGCCGGAAGCCAGGGACAGAGTTACTACGCTTTCTTT.

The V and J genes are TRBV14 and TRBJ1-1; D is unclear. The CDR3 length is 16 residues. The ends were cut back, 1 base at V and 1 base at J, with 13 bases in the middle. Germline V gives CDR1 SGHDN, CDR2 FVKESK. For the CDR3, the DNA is TGTGCCAGCAGCCAAGTCCTAGATTTCTCGAACACTGAAGCTTTCTTT. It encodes CASSQVLDFSNTEAFF.

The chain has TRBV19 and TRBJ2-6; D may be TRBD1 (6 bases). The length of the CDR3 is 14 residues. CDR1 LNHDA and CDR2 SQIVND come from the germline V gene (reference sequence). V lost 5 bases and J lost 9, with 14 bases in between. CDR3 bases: TGTGCCAGTAGTGCCTACAGGGACGTCAACGTCCTGACTTTC. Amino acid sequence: CASSAYRDVNVLTF.

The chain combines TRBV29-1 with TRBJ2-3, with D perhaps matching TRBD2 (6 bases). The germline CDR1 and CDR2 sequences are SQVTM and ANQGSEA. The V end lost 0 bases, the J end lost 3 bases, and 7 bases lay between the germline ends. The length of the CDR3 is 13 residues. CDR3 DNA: TGCAGCGTTGAAGATGGGACTACAGATACGCAGTATTTT. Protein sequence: CSVEDGTTDTQYF.

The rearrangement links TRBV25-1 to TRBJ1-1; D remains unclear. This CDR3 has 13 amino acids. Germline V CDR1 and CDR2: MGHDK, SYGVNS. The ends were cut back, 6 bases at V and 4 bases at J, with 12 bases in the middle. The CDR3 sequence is CASSRSSGTEAFF. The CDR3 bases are TGTGCCAGCAGCCGCTCGAGCGGCACTGAAGCTTTCTTT.

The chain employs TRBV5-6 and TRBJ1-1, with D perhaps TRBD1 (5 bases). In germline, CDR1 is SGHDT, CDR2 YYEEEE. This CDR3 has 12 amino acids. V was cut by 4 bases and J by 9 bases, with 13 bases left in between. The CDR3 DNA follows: TGTGCCAGCAGCCCCGCGGGGGGGAAAGCTTTCTTT. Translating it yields CASSPAGGKAFF.

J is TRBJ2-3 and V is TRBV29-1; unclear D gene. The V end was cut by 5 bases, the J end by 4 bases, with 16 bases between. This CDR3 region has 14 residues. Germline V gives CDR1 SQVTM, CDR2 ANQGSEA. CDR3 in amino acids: CSVFSVPGADTQYF. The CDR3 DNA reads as TGCAGCGTTTTTTCTGTCCCCGGCGCAGATACGCAGTATTTT.

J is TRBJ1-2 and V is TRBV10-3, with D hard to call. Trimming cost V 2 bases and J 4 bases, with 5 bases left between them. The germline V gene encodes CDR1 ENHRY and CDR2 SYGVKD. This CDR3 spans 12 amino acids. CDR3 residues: CAISETSYGYTF. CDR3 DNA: TGTGCCATCAGTGAGACGTCCTATGGCTACACCTTC.

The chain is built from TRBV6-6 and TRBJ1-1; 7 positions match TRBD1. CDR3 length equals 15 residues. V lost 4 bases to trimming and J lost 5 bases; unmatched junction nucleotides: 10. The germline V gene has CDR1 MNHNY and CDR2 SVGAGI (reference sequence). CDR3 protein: CASSSVDREGTEAFF. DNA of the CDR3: TGTGCCAGCAGTTCCGTCGACAGGGAAGGGACTGAAGCTTTCTTT.

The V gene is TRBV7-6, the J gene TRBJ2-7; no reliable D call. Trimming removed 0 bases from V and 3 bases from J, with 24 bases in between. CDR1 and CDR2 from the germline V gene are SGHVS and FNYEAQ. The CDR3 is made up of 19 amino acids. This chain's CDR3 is CASSLAVGSRQPNYYEQYF. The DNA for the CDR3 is TGTGCCAGCAGCTTAGCGGTGGGGTCCCGTCAACCAAACTACTACGAGCAGTACTTC.

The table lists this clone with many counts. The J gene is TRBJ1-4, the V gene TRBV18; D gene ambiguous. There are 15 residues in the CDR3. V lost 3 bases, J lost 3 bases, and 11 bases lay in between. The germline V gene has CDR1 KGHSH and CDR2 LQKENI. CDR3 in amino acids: CASSPAGISNEKLFF. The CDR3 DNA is TGTGCCAGCTCACCTGCCGGGATATCTAATGAAAAACTGTTTTTT.

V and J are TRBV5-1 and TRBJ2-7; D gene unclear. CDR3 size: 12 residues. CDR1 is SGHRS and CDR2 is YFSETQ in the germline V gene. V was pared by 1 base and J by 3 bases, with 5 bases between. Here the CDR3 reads CASSLNSYEQYF. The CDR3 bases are TGCGCCAGCAGCTTGAACAGCTACGAGCAGTACTTC.

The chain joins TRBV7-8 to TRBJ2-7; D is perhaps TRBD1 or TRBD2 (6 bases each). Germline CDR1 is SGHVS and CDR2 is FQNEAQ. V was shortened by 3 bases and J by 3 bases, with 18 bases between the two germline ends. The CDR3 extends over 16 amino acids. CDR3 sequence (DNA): TGTGCCAGCAGCTTCAGTACCGGGGGCTACTACTACGAGCAGTACTTC. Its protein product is CASSFSTGGYYYEQYF.

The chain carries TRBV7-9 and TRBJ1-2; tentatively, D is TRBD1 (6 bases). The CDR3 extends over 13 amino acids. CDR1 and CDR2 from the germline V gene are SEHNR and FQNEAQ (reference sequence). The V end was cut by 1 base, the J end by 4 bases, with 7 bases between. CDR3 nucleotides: TGTGCCAGCAGCTTAGAGGGGGGCTATGGCTACACCTTC. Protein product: CASSLEGGYGYTF. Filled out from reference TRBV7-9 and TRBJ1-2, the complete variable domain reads DTGVSQNPRHKITKRGQNVTFRCDPISEHNRLYWYRQTLGQGPEFLTYFQNEAQLEKSRLLSDRFSAERPKGSFSTLEIQRTEQGDSAMYLCASSLEGGYGYTFGSGTRLTVV.

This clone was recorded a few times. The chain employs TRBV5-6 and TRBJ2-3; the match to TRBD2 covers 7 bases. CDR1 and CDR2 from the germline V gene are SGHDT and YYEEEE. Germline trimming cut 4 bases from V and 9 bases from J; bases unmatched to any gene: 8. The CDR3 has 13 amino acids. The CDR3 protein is CASSPWGAGTQYF. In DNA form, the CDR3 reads TGTGCCAGCAGCCCCTGGGGAGCGGGGACGCAGTATTTT.

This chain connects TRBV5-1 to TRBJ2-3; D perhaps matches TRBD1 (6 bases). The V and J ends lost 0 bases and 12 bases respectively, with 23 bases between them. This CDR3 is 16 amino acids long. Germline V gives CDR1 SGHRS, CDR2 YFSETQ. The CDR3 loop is CASSLGTAARSSPQYF. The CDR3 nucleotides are TGCGCCAGCAGCTTGGGGACAGCCGCTAGAAGTAGTCCTCAGTATTTT. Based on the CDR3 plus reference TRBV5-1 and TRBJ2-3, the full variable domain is KAGVTQTPRYLIKTRGQQVTLSCSPISGHRSVSWYQQTPGQGLQFLFEYFSETQRNKGNFPGRFSGRQFSNSRSEMNVSTLELGDSALYLCASSLGTAARSSPQYFGPGTRLTVL.

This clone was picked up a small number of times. Here the CDR3 DNA reads TGTGCCAGTAGTGCCAATAGGAGGACCCCAGATACGCAGTATTTT. Protein: CASSANRRTPDTQYF. This chain uses TRBV19 with TRBJ2-3; tentatively, D is TRBD2 (5 bases). V gave up 5 bases and J gave up 4 bases, with 16 bases separating them. CDR1 LNHDA and CDR2 SQIVND come from the germline V gene (reference sequence). The CDR3 has 15 residues. The full variable domain, in which reference TRBV19 and TRBJ2-3 provide the parts outside the CDR3, is DGGITQSPKYLFRKEGQNVTLSCEQNLNHDAMYWYRQDPGQGLRLIYYSQIVNDFQKGDIAEGYSVSREKKESFPLTVTSAQKNPTAFYLCASSANRRTPDTQYFGPGTRLTVL.

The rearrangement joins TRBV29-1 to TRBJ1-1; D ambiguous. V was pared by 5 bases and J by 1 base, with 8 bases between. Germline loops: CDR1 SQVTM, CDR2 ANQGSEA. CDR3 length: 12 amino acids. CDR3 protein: CSVYSANTEAFF. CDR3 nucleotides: TGCAGCGTTTACAGTGCGAACACTGAAGCTTTCTTT.

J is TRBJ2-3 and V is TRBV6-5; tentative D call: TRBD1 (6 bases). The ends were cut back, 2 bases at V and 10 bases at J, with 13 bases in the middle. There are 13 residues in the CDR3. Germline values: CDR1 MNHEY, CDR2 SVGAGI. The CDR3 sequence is CASSYSRGGAQYF. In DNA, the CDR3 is TGTGCCAGCAGTTACAGCAGGGGTGGTGCGCAGTATTTT.

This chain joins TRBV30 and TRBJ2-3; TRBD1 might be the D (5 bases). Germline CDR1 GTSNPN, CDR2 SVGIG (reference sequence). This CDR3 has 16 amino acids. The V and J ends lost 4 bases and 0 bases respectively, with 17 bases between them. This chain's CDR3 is CAWIAGAYSSTDTQYF. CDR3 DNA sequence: TGTGCCTGGATCGCTGGGGCTTATTCTAGCACAGATACGCAGTATTTT.

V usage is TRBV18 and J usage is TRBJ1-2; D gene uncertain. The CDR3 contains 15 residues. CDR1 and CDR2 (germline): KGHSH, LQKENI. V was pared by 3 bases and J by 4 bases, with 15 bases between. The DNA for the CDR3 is TGTGCCAGCTCACCCAGAGAGGGCACAATCTATGGCTACACCTTC. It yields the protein CASSPREGTIYGYTF.

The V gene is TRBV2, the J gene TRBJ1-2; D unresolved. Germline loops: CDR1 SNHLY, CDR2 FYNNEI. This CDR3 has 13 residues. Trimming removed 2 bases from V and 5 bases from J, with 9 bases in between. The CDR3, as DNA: TGTGCCAGCAGTGAATCAGGCGGTTATGGCTACACCTTC. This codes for CASSESGGYGYTF.